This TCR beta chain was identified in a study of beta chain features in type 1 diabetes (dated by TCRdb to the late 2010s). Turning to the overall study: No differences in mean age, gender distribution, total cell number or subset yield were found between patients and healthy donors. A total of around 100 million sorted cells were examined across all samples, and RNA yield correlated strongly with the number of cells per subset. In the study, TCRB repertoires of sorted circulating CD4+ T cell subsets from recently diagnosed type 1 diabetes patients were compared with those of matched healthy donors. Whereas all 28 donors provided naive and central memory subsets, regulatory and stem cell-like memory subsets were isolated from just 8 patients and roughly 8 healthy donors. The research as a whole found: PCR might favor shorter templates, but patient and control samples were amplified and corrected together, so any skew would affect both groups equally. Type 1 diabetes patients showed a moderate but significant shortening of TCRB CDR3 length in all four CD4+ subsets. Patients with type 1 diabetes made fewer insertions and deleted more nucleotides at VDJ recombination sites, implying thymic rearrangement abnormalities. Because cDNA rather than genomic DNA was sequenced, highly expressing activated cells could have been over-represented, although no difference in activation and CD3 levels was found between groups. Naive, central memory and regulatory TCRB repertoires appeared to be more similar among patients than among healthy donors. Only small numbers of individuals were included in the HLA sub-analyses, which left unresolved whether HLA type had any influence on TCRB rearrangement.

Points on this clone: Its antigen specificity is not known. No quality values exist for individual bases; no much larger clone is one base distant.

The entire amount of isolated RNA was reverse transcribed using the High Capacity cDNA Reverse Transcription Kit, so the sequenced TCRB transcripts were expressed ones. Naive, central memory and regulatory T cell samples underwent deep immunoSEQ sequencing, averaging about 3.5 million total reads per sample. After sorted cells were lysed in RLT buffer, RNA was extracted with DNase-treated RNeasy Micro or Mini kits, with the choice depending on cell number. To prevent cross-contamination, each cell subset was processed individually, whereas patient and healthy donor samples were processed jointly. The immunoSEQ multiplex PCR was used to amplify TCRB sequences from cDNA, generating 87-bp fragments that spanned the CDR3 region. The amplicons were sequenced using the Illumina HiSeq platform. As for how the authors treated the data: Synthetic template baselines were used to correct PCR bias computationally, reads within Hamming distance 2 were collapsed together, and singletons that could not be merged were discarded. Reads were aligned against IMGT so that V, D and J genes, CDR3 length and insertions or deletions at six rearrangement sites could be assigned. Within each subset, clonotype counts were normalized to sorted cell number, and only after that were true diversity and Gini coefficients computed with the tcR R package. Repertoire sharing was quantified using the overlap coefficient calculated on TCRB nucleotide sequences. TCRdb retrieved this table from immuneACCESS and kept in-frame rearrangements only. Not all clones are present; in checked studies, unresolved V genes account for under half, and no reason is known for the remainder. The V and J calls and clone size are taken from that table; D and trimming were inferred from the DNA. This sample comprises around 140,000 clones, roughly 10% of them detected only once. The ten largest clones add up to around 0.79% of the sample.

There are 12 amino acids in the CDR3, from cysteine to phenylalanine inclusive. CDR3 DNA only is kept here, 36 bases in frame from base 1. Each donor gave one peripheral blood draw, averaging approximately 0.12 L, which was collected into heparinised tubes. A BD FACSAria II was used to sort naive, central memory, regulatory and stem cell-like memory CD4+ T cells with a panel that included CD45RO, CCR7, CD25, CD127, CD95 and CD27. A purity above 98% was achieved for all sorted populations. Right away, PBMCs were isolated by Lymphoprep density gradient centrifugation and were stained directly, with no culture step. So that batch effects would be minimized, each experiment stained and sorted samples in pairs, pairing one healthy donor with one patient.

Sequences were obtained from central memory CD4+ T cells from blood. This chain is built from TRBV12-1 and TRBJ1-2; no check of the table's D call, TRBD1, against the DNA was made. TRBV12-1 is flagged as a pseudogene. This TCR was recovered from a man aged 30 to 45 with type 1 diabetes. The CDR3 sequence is CASSFQIYGYTF. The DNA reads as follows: TGTGCCAGCAGCTTTCAGATCTATGGCTACACCTTC.